The 32 T cell receptor beta chains below come from one sample, sequenced in a study of cytomegalovirus exposure and HLA in healthy donors (TCRdb year 2017). Library preparation used the immunoSEQ multiplex PCR assay. A mixture of 60 forward primers for TCR Vbeta segments and 13 reverse primers for TCR Jbeta segments was used in the multiplex PCR. TCRdb retrieved this table from immuneACCESS and kept in-frame rearrangements only. Not all clones are present; in checked studies, unresolved V genes account for under half, and no reason is known for the remainder. This sample's table carries around 200,000 clones. Clones ranked in the top ten supply approximately 0.72% of the sample. Material for sequencing was PBMCs. The receptor set was obtained from a woman aged 18-29 years in good health and CMV-seropositive.

This clone shows up as medium-sized by frequency. Other DNA sequences in this specimen translate into the identical CDR3. This chain links TRBV7-9 with TRBJ1-2; TRBD1 agrees at 10 bases. The junction had 3 bases not matched to a gene; V was cut back by 5 bases and J by 0 bases. This CDR3 region has 15 residues. Germline lookup yields CDR1 SEHNR and CDR2 FQNEAQ (reference sequence). The CDR3 reads CASSHGQGANYGYTF. CDR3 in DNA: TGTGCCAGCAGCCATGGACAGGGGGCTAACTATGGCTACACCTTC.

The chain uses TRBV5-1 and TRBJ2-1; weak D call: TRBD1 (6 bases). Per germline, CDR1 SGHRS and CDR2 YFSETQ. Trimming took 6 bases from V and 0 from J, leaving 13 bases between them. This CDR3 has 15 amino acids. As DNA, the CDR3 is TGCGCCAGCAAGAAGTCGGACAGCTCCTACAATGAGCAGTTCTTC. This codes for CASKKSDSSYNEQFF.

The chain joins TRBV10-3 to TRBJ2-3, with 12 bases lining up with TRBD2. Trimming at V came to 6 bases and at J to 3 bases, leaving 4 bases not matched to a gene. Germline V gene lookup returns CDR1 ENHRY and CDR2 SYGVKD. The CDR3 runs to 15 residues. CDR3 loop: CAISALAGGTDTQYF. CDR3 coding DNA: TGTGCCATCAGCGCCCTAGCGGGAGGGACAGATACGCAGTATTTT.

The rearrangement uses TRBV5-1 and TRBJ1-1; 8 nucleotides line up with TRBD1. V gave up 4 bases and J gave up 0 bases; unmatched junction bases: 2. The germline V gene encodes CDR1 SGHRS and CDR2 YFSETQ. This CDR3 has 14 residues. The CDR3 region is CASSPGQVNTEAFF. The CDR3 DNA reads TGCGCCAGCAGCCCGGGACAGGTGAACACTGAAGCTTTCTTT.

The CDR3 here is CASTPGHRVSGELFF. CDR3 nucleotides: TGTGCCAGCACCCCGGGACATAGGGTGTCCGGGGAGCTGTTTTTT. The chain joins TRBV6-5 to TRBJ2-2; D perhaps matches TRBD1 (6 bases). V was clipped by 7 bases and J by 6 bases, with 18 bases between them. Germline CDR1 reads MNHEY; CDR2 reads SVGAGI. The CDR3 runs 15 residues.

This chain links TRBV5-6 with TRBJ2-7, with TRBD1 matching over 12 bases. The CDR3 sequence is 16 residues long. From germline, CDR1 is SGHDT and CDR2 YYEEEE. V lost 3 bases, J lost 3 bases, and 7 bases stayed unmatched. The CDR3 DNA reads as TGTGCCAGCAGCTCGACCGGGACAGGGGGCAACTACGAGCAGTACTTC. It encodes CASSSTGTGGNYEQYF.

The chain combines TRBV7-9 with TRBJ1-1; D gene uncertain. Deletions cut 1 base from V and 4 bases from J, with 7 bases between. The CDR3 is made up of 13 amino acids. Germline V gene sequence: CDR1 SEHNR, CDR2 FQNEAQ (reference sequence). The CDR3: CASSLGLGTEAFF. CDR3 bases: TGTGCCAGCAGCTTAGGGCTTGGCACTGAAGCTTTCTTT.

The chain employs TRBV2 and TRBJ2-3, with 11 positions matching TRBD2. CDR1 is SNHLY, CDR2 FYNNEI, per germline. The CDR3 covers 15 residues. V shed 6 bases, J shed 2 bases, and the junction held 4 bases outside the gene matches. CDR3 in amino acids: CASSRLAGSTDTQYF. The CDR3 DNA follows: TGTGCCAGCAGCAGACTAGCGGGATCCACAGATACGCAGTATTTT.

The chain uses TRBV11-2 and TRBJ1-3; unclear D gene. Germline V gives CDR1 SGHAT, CDR2 FQNNGV. This CDR3 has 16 amino acids. Trimming removed 1 base at V and 2 bases at J, with 12 bases between. The CDR3 nucleotides read TGTGCCAGCAGCTTAGTCGTGCCAGGCGCTGGAAACACCATATATTTT. Its protein is CASSLVVPGAGNTIYF.

The rearrangement joins TRBV9 to TRBJ2-2; a weak D match, TRBD1 (6 bases). CDR3 length equals 14 residues. V was shortened by 4 bases and J by 6 bases, with 13 bases between the two germline ends. Germline V lookup: CDR1 SGDLS, CDR2 YYNGEE. CDR3 region: CASSPGGGSGELFF. The CDR3 DNA reads as TGTGCCAGCAGCCCCGGTGGGGGCTCCGGGGAGCTGTTTTTT.

The chain combines TRBV18 with TRBJ2-4; 7 bases map to TRBD1. The germline CDR1 and CDR2 sequences are KGHSH and LQKENI. J was trimmed by 2 bases and V by 2 bases; bases with no gene match: 3. The CDR3 loop spans 15 amino acids. The CDR3 DNA follows: TGTGCCAGCTCACCAAAAGGGGGCTCCAAAAACATTCAGTACTTC. Encoded protein: CASSPKGGSKNIQYF.

The chain has TRBV10-2 and TRBJ1-6; 7 bases are a match to TRBD1. With 6 bases clipped from V and 9 bases from J, the junction kept 8 bases outside the gene matches. Germline V gives CDR1 WSHSY, CDR2 SAAADI. The CDR3 has 14 residues. The chain's CDR3 is CASRGQGDGSPLHF. DNA of the CDR3: TGCGCCAGCAGGGGCCAGGGGGATGGTTCACCCCTCCACTTT.

V usage is TRBV5-1 and J usage is TRBJ1-1; no firm D call. V was clipped by 2 bases and J by 1 base, with 6 bases between them. The V gene's germline CDR1 is SGHRS and CDR2 YFSETQ. This CDR3 spans 13 amino acids. The DNA of the CDR3 is TGCGCCAGCAGCTTCCAGGAGAACACTGAAGCTTTCTTT. Amino acid sequence: CASSFQENTEAFF.

V gene TRBV5-1 combines with J gene TRBJ2-3; D is uncertain. This CDR3 is built from 15 residues. Deletions cut 0 bases from V and 2 bases from J, with 10 bases between. Germline-derived CDR1 and CDR2 are SGHRS and YFSETQ. CDR3 region: CASSLARGNTDTQYF. The CDR3 bases are TGCGCCAGCAGCTTGGCCAGAGGAAACACAGATACGCAGTATTTT.

This sequence joins TRBV5-3 and TRBJ2-2; 9 nucleotides agree with TRBD2. TRBV5-3 is known as an ORF, though its function is uncertain. The CDR3 length is 16 residues. In DNA form, the CDR3 reads TGTGCTCCGAAGCCGGGCGGGAGGGGATACACCGGGGAGCTGTTTTTT. It translates to CAPKPGGRGYTGELFF.

The genes are TRBV7-6 and TRBJ1-1, with TRBD1 identical over 8 bases. There are 14 residues in the CDR3. V lost 3 bases, J lost 4 bases, and 4 bases stayed unmatched. CDR1 and CDR2 from the germline V gene are SGHVS and FNYEAQ. This CDR3 reads CASSFDRGSTEAFF. Written as DNA, the CDR3 is TGTGCCAGCAGCTTTGACAGGGGATCCACTGAAGCTTTCTTT.

V usage is TRBV7-9 and J usage is TRBJ2-5, with D uncertain. Germline V gene data show CDR1 as SEHNR and CDR2 as FQNEAQ (reference sequence). The V gene lost 6 bases and the J gene lost 2 bases, with 7 bases spanning the gap. This CDR3 has 12 residues. CDR3 loop: CASRMTQETQYF. CDR3 nucleotide sequence: TGTGCCAGCAGGATGACTCAAGAGACCCAGTACTTC.

The chain carries TRBV5-8 and TRBJ1-3; D gene uncertain. The CDR3 length is 17 residues. Germline V gene sequence: CDR1 SGHTS, CDR2 YDEGEE. The V and J ends lost 0 bases and 2 bases respectively, with 15 bases between them. DNA of the CDR3: TGTGCCAGCAGCTTGGATTCGTTCTCCCTTGCTGGAAACACCATATATTTT. Amino acid sequence: CASSLDSFSLAGNTIYF.

This chain joins TRBV5-1 and TRBJ1-2; tentative D call: TRBD1 (5 bases). Trimming shortened V by 4 bases and J by 6 bases, and 13 bases separated the two germline ends. This CDR3 has 13 amino acids. Per the germline V gene, CDR1 is SGHRS and CDR2 is YFSETQ. This CDR3 reads CASSLPGSNGYTF. CDR3 bases: TGCGCCAGCAGCCTTCCAGGGTCGAATGGCTACACCTTC.

The V call is TRBV4-2, the J call TRBJ1-2; 10 nucleotides agree with TRBD1. Germline V gene lookup returns CDR1 LGHNA and CDR2 YNFKEQ. This CDR3 region has 15 residues. V trimming: 8 bases; J trimming: 4 bases; junction bases outside the gene matches: 10. CDR3 bases: TGTGCCAGCCTGCCCGGGACAGGGGTAATCTATGGCTACACCTTC. The encoded protein is CASLPGTGVIYGYTF.

V gene TRBV7-9 combines with J gene TRBJ1-1; possibly TRBD1 for D (6 bases). Germline V gene data show CDR1 as SEHNR and CDR2 as FQNEAQ (reference sequence). V was clipped by 8 bases and J by 4 bases, with 14 bases between them. The CDR3 covers 13 residues. The CDR3 DNA reads TGTGCCAGCGCCCAGGGGATGGTCACTGAAGCTTTCTTT. The encoded protein is CASAQGMVTEAFF.

J is TRBJ2-7 and V is TRBV7-2; D possibly corresponds to TRBD2 (7 bases). Per the germline V gene, CDR1 is SGHTA and CDR2 is FQGNSA. Trimming shortened V by 5 bases and J by 1 base, and 15 bases separated the two germline ends. This CDR3 is built from 15 residues. The CDR3 DNA follows: TGTGCCAGCAGCAATCGGGGGGCCAATTCCTACGAGCAGTACTTC. This codes for CASSNRGANSYEQYF. Together with reference TRBV7-2 and TRBJ2-7, the CDR3 gives the full variable domain: GAGVSQSPSNKVTEKGKDVELRCDPISGHTALYWYRQSLGQGLEFLIYFQGNSAPDKSGLPSDRFSAERTGGSVSTLTIQRTQQEDSAVYLCASSNRGANSYEQYFGPGTRLTVT.

This rearrangement joins TRBV7-2 to TRBJ2-3; D remains ambiguous. Germline lookup yields CDR1 SGHTA and CDR2 FQGNSA. The CDR3 totals 12 residues. Trimming stripped 1 base from V and 8 bases from J, with 7 bases between. The CDR3 DNA reads TGTGCCAGCAGCTTAGAAGTCGGTACGCAGTATTTT. This translates into CASSLEVGTQYF.

The chain uses TRBV6-5 and TRBJ1-1, with D perhaps TRBD1 (5 bases). V was pared by 6 bases and J by 4 bases, with 15 bases between. Germline V lookup: CDR1 MNHEY, CDR2 SVGAGI. This CDR3 comprises 14 residues. The CDR3 DNA reads as TGTGCCAGCAGGATACAGGACATGAGCACTGAAGCTTTCTTT. This translates into CASRIQDMSTEAFF.

The rearrangement links TRBV12-5 to TRBJ1-4; D gene ambiguous. This CDR3 has 13 amino acids. Germline V gives CDR1 LGHNT, CDR2 FRNRAP. Trimming left V 7 bases short and J 7 bases short, with 13 bases between. The CDR3 loop is CASAAPGGEKLFF. The DNA for the CDR3 is TGTGCTAGTGCGGCACCCGGAGGTGAAAAACTGTTTTTT.

CDR3 bases: TGTGCCAGCAGTCCCGGTCCCAACTATGGCTACACCTTC. Encoded protein: CASSPGPNYGYTF. This sequence joins TRBV28 and TRBJ1-2; D uncertain. V lost 5 bases to trimming and J lost 2 bases, with 9 bases between them. Germline CDR1 and CDR2: MDHEN and SYDVKM. The CDR3 is made up of 13 amino acids.

This chain joins TRBV2 and TRBJ2-7; 8 bases align to TRBD2. The CDR3 is 19 residues long. After removal of 4 bases from V and 4 bases from J, the junction contained 21 bases not matched to a gene. Germline values: CDR1 SNHLY, CDR2 FYNNEI. The CDR3 DNA follows: TGTGCCAGCAGTGTAGTCGGGGAGGTTTCCGGGAGGGCCGGGTACGAGCAGTACTTC. Translated, it gives CASSVVGEVSGRAGYEQYF.

V gene TRBV6-5 combines with J gene TRBJ2-1; 9 bases align to TRBD2. V shed 2 bases and J 10 bases; nucleotides not matched to a gene: 9. The CDR3 extends over 15 amino acids. Per germline, CDR1 MNHEY and CDR2 SVGAGI. As DNA, the CDR3 is TGTGCCAGCAGTTACGCGGGGGGGCTCCTTAACGAGCAGTTCTTC. This sequence encodes CASSYAGGLLNEQFF.

This chain joins TRBV30 and TRBJ2-7, with 7 bases matching TRBD1. The V segment lost 2 bases and the J segment 3 bases; nucleotides outside the gene matches: 1. This CDR3 is 12 amino acids long. The germline gives CDR1 GTSNPN, CDR2 SVGIG (reference sequence). CDR3 DNA sequence: TGTGCCTGGAGTCGACAGGGCTACGAGCAGTACTTC. This encodes CAWSRQGYEQYF. Looking up the rest from reference TRBV30 and TRBJ2-7 gives the full variable domain: SQTIHQWPATLVQPVGSPLSLECTVEGTSNPNLYWYRQAAGRGLQLLFYSVGIGQISSEVPQNLSASRPQDRQFILSSKKLLLSDSGFYLCAWSRQGYEQYFGPGTRLTVT.

The genes are TRBV27 and TRBJ1-2; tentatively, D is TRBD1 (5 bases). The germline V gene encodes CDR1 MNHEY and CDR2 SMNVEV (reference sequence). This CDR3 has 12 residues. The V gene lost 4 bases and the J gene lost 3 bases, with 6 bases spanning the gap. CDR3 in DNA: TGTGCCAGCAGTTCACAGGACTATGGCTACACCTTC. Translating it yields CASSSQDYGYTF.

The genes are TRBV27 and TRBJ1-2; 7 positions match TRBD1. There are 14 residues in the CDR3. V lost 8 bases to trimming and J lost 4 bases; unmatched junction nucleotides: 10. The V gene's germline CDR1 is MNHEY and CDR2 SMNVEV (reference sequence). The CDR3 spells CASRGTATTYGYTF. Here the CDR3 DNA reads TGTGCCAGCCGGGGGACAGCGACAACCTATGGCTACACCTTC.

The genes are TRBV9 and TRBJ2-7; a possible D gene is TRBD2 (6 bases). V was clipped by 2 bases and J by 0 bases, with 12 bases between them. The CDR3 consists of 15 residues. CDR1 SGDLS and CDR2 YYNGEE come from the germline V gene. CDR3 protein: CASSVGGSGSYEQYF. CDR3 DNA: TGTGCCAGCAGCGTGGGGGGTTCAGGCTCCTACGAGCAGTACTTC.